This T cell receptor (beta chain) came from a study of blood T cell repertoires in COVID-19. Study-wide context: The United States, Italy and Spain were the sources of the acute and convalescent COVID-19 samples. The analysed material was cDNA or gDNA that came from T cells, B-cell-depleted T cells, or PBMCs.

This clone was recorded a few times. Sequenced by immunoSEQ multiplex PCR; TCRdb stores in-frame clones only, minus some. The repertoire holds 110,000 to 150,000 clones, roughly 80% seen once, with approximately 6% in the top ten. V dropped 2 bases and J dropped 4 bases, with 19 bases sitting between them. Germline V gene sequence: CDR1 SGHRS, CDR2 YFSETQ. This CDR3 is 17 amino acids long. Adults between roughly 18 and 89 years of age took part from fewer than 30 US areas. The recovered donors of Cohort 3 showed two negative PCRs, clearance, or symptom resolution. The chain employs TRBV5-1 and TRBJ2-4, with D possibly TRBD2 on 6 matching bases. Sequences were obtained from PBMCs or T cells enriched from blood (not recorded which). The receptor comes from a woman in her fifties or sixties who had recovered from COVID-19. The chain's CDR3 is CASSLKMEGLKKNIQYF. The CDR3 region has the DNA TGCGCCAGCAGCTTAAAGATGGAGGGACTTAAAAAAAACATTCAGTACTTC.